Shown below are 27 T cell receptor beta chains from a single sample sequenced in a study of Ad26.COV2.S vaccination and SARS-CoV-2 variants. Treatment defined: some 19 received Ad26.COV2.S at low or high dose, single or two shots; several received placebo; per-sample allocation not given. Sampling took place 63 days after the first vaccine or placebo injection. Sequencing used immunoSEQ multiplex PCR; TCRdb keeps in-frame clones, though not all of them. This sample has 250,000 or so clones, with roughly nine tenths found just once. This specimen consisted of peripheral blood, obtained in a trial of Ad26.COV2.S vaccine versus placebo. The receptors come from a person aged 18-60 years who received the Ad26.COV2.S COVID-19 vaccine or a placebo.

This clone has only one observation. V gene TRBV23-1 combines with J gene TRBJ2-4; unclear D gene. TRBV23-1 is flagged as an ORF with uncertain function. With 1 base removed from V and 0 bases from J, the gap between germline ends came to 22 bases. CDR3 length equals 20 residues. The DNA of the CDR3 is TGCGCCAGCAGTCAATTCCTTCGGACCCCGACCTGGGTAGCCAAAAACATTCAGTACTTC. Its protein product is CASSQFLRTPTWVAKNIQYF.

This clone has a single count. V and J are TRBV11-3 and TRBJ2-2; weak D call: TRBD1 (6 bases). The germline V gene encodes CDR1 SGHNT and CDR2 YENEEA. V lost 0 bases to trimming and J lost 4 bases, with 12 bases between them. CDR3 length: 16 amino acids. CDR3 sequence: CASSLDPRGTTGELFF. As DNA, the CDR3 is TGTGCCAGCAGCTTAGATCCCAGGGGTACCACCGGGGAGCTGTTTTTT.

The V gene is TRBV5-6, the J gene TRBJ2-6; D perhaps matches TRBD1 (6 bases). Germline V CDR1 and CDR2: SGHDT, YYEEEE. Trimming pared 6 bases from V and 0 bases from J, leaving 10 bases between. The CDR3 is made up of 15 amino acids. CDR3 sequence reads: CASKQGHSGANVLTF. CDR3 DNA sequence: TGTGCCAGCAAACAGGGCCACTCTGGGGCCAACGTCCTGACTTTC.

The sample holds a few counts of this clone. The chain carries TRBV4-3 and TRBJ1-6; D perhaps matches TRBD1 (6 bases). With 1 base removed from V and 10 bases from J, the gap between germline ends came to 14 bases. Germline CDR1 reads LGHNA; CDR2 reads YSLEER. The CDR3 extends over 15 amino acids. The CDR3 spells CASSQVGTGKSPLHF. The CDR3 region has the DNA TGCGCCAGCAGCCAAGTTGGTACAGGGAAATCACCCCTCCACTTT.

The chain joins TRBV4-3 to TRBJ2-1; possibly TRBD2 for D (5 bases). This CDR3 spans 16 amino acids. Germline lookup yields CDR1 LGHNA and CDR2 YSLEER. V dropped 0 bases and J dropped 3 bases, with 12 bases sitting between them. The chain's CDR3 is CASSQDGIGSYNEQFF. In DNA form, the CDR3 reads TGCGCCAGCAGCCAAGACGGGATTGGCAGCTACAATGAGCAGTTCTTC.

The chain is built from TRBV12-3 or TRBV12-4 and TRBJ1-2, with a tentative D call TRBD1 (6 bases). The V and J ends lost 8 bases and 8 bases respectively, with 15 bases between them. The length of the CDR3 is 12 residues. CDR3 amino acids: CASAPQGIGYTF. The CDR3 bases are TGTGCCAGCGCCCCCCAGGGGATCGGCTACACCTTC.

J is TRBJ2-5 and V is TRBV5-1; 9 positions match TRBD1. J was trimmed by 0 bases and V by 2 bases; bases with no gene match: 5. CDR1 SGHRS and CDR2 YFSETQ come from the germline V gene. There are 16 residues in the CDR3. CDR3 sequence: CASSFSGTGHQETQYF. DNA of the CDR3: TGCGCCAGCAGCTTCTCCGGGACAGGGCACCAAGAGACCCAGTACTTC. Full variable domain (remainder filled in from reference TRBV5-1 and TRBJ2-5): KAGVTQTPRYLIKTRGQQVTLSCSPISGHRSVSWYQQTPGQGLQFLFEYFSETQRNKGNFPGRFSGRQFSNSRSEMNVSTLELGDSALYLCASSFSGTGHQETQYFGPGTRLLVL.

The chain is built from TRBV18 and TRBJ2-3, with a possible D match to TRBD2 (5 bases). The V end lost 6 bases, the J end lost 2 bases, and 12 bases lay between the germline ends. In germline, CDR1 is KGHSH, CDR2 LQKENI. The CDR3 totals 14 residues. DNA of the CDR3: TGTGCCAGCTCGGTCCGAGGGAACACAGATACGCAGTATTTT. Translation gives CASSVRGNTDTQYF.

This chain uses TRBV19 with TRBJ1-4; perhaps TRBD1 as D (5 bases). CDR3 length: 12 amino acids. Trimming shortened V by 9 bases and J by 8 bases, and 13 bases separated the two germline ends. Germline V CDR1 and CDR2: LNHDA, SQIVND (reference sequence). The CDR3 spells CASGARREKLFF. As DNA, the CDR3 is TGTGCCAGCGGGGCGCGCCGCGAAAAACTGTTTTTT.

J is TRBJ2-7 and V is TRBV4-3; 9 bases line up with TRBD2. The germline CDR1 and CDR2 sequences are LGHNA and YSLEER. The CDR3 consists of 17 residues. Trimming cost V 0 bases and J 0 bases; bases outside gene matches: 6. The CDR3 loop reads CASSQERRLAASYEQYF. CDR3 nucleotide sequence: TGCGCCAGCAGCCAAGAACGCCGACTAGCGGCCTCCTACGAGCAGTACTTC.

V is TRBV4-2 and J is TRBJ1-6; D is possibly TRBD1 (5 bases). Germline loops: CDR1 LGHNA, CDR2 YNFKEQ. The CDR3 has 20 amino acids. V was shortened by 2 bases and J by 2 bases, with 22 bases between the two germline ends. The CDR3: CASSQSLWEGFGAYNSPLHF. CDR3 DNA: TGTGCCAGCAGCCAATCCCTTTGGGAGGGGTTTGGGGCCTATAATTCACCCCTCCACTTT.

This clone was detected only once. The chain joins TRBV19 to TRBJ1-3, with D perhaps TRBD1 (5 bases). The V end was cut by 4 bases, the J end by 2 bases, with 12 bases between. The CDR3 contains 15 residues. Looked up from germline, CDR1 is LNHDA and CDR2 is SQIVND (reference sequence). The CDR3 nucleotides read TGTGCCAGTAGTAGGCCAGGGACTACTGGAAACACCATATATTTT. Its protein is CASSRPGTTGNTIYF.

The V and J genes are TRBV9 and TRBJ1-6; 7 bases match TRBD1. CDR3 length equals 16 residues. Germline values: CDR1 SGDLS, CDR2 YYNGEE. V trimming: 4 bases; J trimming: 3 bases; junction bases outside the gene matches: 7. The CDR3 DNA follows: TGTGCCAGCAGCCGAGACAGGGTGGTCTATAATTCACCCCTCCACTTT. Protein product: CASSRDRVVYNSPLHF.

This clone was detected once. V gene TRBV4-3 combines with J gene TRBJ1-5; possibly TRBD1 for D (6 bases). V lost 4 bases to trimming and J lost 7 bases, with 17 bases between them. The germline CDR1 and CDR2 sequences are LGHNA and YSLEER. The CDR3 length is 15 residues. CDR3 nucleotides: TGCGCCAGCAGCCCAGGAACAGGGTCCGACCAGCCCCAGCATTTT. It encodes CASSPGTGSDQPQHF.

The CDR3 here is CAISGGAADTDTQYF. As DNA, the CDR3 is TGTGCCATCAGTGGTGGAGCGGCCGACACAGATACGCAGTATTTT. The chain employs TRBV10-3 and TRBJ2-3, with D possibly being TRBD2 (5 bases). V shed 4 bases and J shed 2 bases, with 13 bases lying between them. Per the germline V gene, CDR1 is ENHRY and CDR2 is SYGVKD. CDR3 length equals 15 residues.

The J gene is TRBJ2-1, the V gene TRBV5-4; TRBD2 agrees at 14 bases. The V and J ends lost 4 bases and 9 bases, in that order; junction bases with no gene match: 9. CDR3 length: 16 residues. Germline lookup yields CDR1 SGHNT and CDR2 YYREEE (reference sequence). The CDR3 bases are TGTGCCAGCAGCCCGGATGGGACTAGCGGGAGCGGTGAGCAGTTCTTC. Translated: CASSPDGTSGSGEQFF.

This clone occurred a few times. V gene TRBV2 combines with J gene TRBJ1-2; D might be TRBD1 (5 bases). Trimming stripped 6 bases from V and 4 bases from J, with 9 bases between. CDR3 length equals 12 residues. The germline V gene has CDR1 SNHLY and CDR2 FYNNEI. The chain's CDR3 is CASRGASYGYTF. CDR3 DNA sequence: TGTGCCAGCAGAGGGGCATCCTATGGCTACACCTTC.

J is TRBJ2-7 and V is TRBV5-4; D gene uncertain. V lost 5 bases, J lost 5 bases, and 17 bases lay in between. This CDR3 spans 14 amino acids. Germline CDR1 and CDR2: SGHNT and YYREEE (reference sequence). This CDR3 reads CASRTDHDLHEQYV. Written as DNA, the CDR3 is TGTGCCAGCAGAACTGACCACGATCTTCACGAGCAGTACGTC.

V is TRBV7-6 and J is TRBJ2-1; the D is unclear. Per the germline V gene, CDR1 is SGHVS and CDR2 is FNYEAQ. This CDR3 is built from 17 residues. V dropped 1 base and J dropped 6 bases, with 19 bases sitting between them. CDR3 bases: TGTGCCAGCAGCTTAGTCGCAAGTCGAACACCCAGCAATGAGCAGTTCTTC. Its protein product is CASSLVASRTPSNEQFF.

This clone was counted between two and nine times. The chain is built from TRBV10-1 and TRBJ1-3; unclear D gene. Germline V gene sequence: CDR1 WNHNN, CDR2 SYGVQD (reference sequence). The CDR3 extends over 14 amino acids. V lost 6 bases and J 0 bases, leaving 9 bases between the germline ends. CDR3 nucleotides: TGCGCCAGCAGAAAGGGCCTCTCTGGAAACACCATATATTTT. It encodes CASRKGLSGNTIYF.

The CDR3, as DNA: TGTGCCTGGAGTGTCGGGACAGGGGACTACGAGCAGTACTTC. This codes for CAWSVGTGDYEQYF. The chain has TRBV30 and TRBJ2-7; 10 positions match TRBD1. CDR1 and CDR2 from the germline V gene are GTSNPN and SVGIG (reference sequence). This CDR3 has 14 residues. After removal of 0 bases from V and 3 bases from J, the junction contained 2 bases not matched to a gene.

The J gene is TRBJ2-2, the V gene TRBV27; D might be TRBD1 (6 bases). CDR1 is MNHEY, CDR2 SMNVEV, per germline (reference sequence). The CDR3 contains 16 residues. V was shortened by 2 bases and J by 1 base, with 11 bases between the two germline ends. The CDR3 sequence: CASSLGQGLNTGELFF. CDR3 in DNA: TGTGCCAGCAGTTTAGGGCAGGGGTTGAACACCGGGGAGCTGTTTTTT.

J is TRBJ1-4 and V is TRBV30; the match to TRBD1 covers 7 bases. V shed 2 bases and J 7 bases; nucleotides not matched to a gene: 4. CDR3 size: 13 residues. The germline V gene has CDR1 GTSNPN and CDR2 SVGIG (reference sequence). CDR3 DNA sequence: TGTGCCTGGAGTCGGACAGGTGCTGAAAAACTGTTTTTT. Translating gives CAWSRTGAEKLFF.

The V and J genes are TRBV5-1 and TRBJ2-5; D possibly corresponds to TRBD1 (5 bases). Between the trimmed V and J ends, which lost 0 bases and 5 bases, there was a span of 11 bases. This CDR3 has 14 amino acids. From germline, CDR1 is SGHRS and CDR2 YFSETQ. The CDR3 sequence is CASSLGAGRETQYF. The CDR3 DNA is TGCGCCAGCAGCTTGGGGGCAGGGCGCGAGACCCAGTACTTC.

This clone has just a few counts. The chain combines TRBV7-9 with TRBJ2-7; D remains ambiguous. The length of the CDR3 is 14 residues. V was pared by 2 bases and J by 3 bases, with 11 bases between. Per germline, CDR1 SEHNR and CDR2 FQNEAQ (reference sequence). For the CDR3, the DNA is TGTGCCAGCAGCTTAAGGGATAAGGTCTACGAGCAGTACTTC. Translating it yields CASSLRDKVYEQYF.

The rearrangement joins TRBV6-2 or TRBV6-3 to TRBJ2-3, with unresolved D. V dropped 6 bases and J dropped 11 bases, with 15 bases sitting between them. The CDR3 is 12 residues long. In germline, CDR1 is MNHEY, CDR2 SVGEGT. CDR3 sequence reads: CASSPGVWGQYF. The CDR3 DNA reads TGTGCCAGCAGCCCTGGGGTCTGGGGGCAGTATTTT.

The chain couples TRBV27 to TRBJ2-2; maybe TRBD2 (5 bases). CDR1 MNHEY and CDR2 SMNVEV come from the germline V gene (reference sequence). Trimming pared 2 bases from V and 6 bases from J, leaving 7 bases between. There are 13 residues in the CDR3. The CDR3 bases are TGTGCCAGCAGTTTAGGAGGCGCCGGGGAGCTGTTTTTT. This codes for CASSLGGAGELFF.